This T cell receptor beta chain comes out of a study of blood T cell repertoires in COVID-19. Study in general: Donors in the United States, Italy and Spain gave samples during acute or convalescent COVID-19. Sources were T cells, B-cell-depleted T cells, or PBMCs; the material itself was cDNA or gDNA.

V shed 3 bases, J shed 0 bases, and the junction held 4 bases outside the gene matches. Looked up from germline, CDR1 is SGHRS and CDR2 is YFSETQ. CDR3 length equals 16 residues. Original methodology: Reference gene primer amplification gave estimated nucleated cell counts. Here immunoSEQ multiplex PCR was the method, and the copy in TCRdb shows in-frame clones only, minus some. V, J and clone size are those of that table, while D and trimming were read from the DNA. The data hold 200,000 to 250,000 clones, with roughly nine tenths observed a single time. V is TRBV5-1 and J is TRBJ2-7, with 12 bases aligning to TRBD2. The receptor was derived from a man between 60 and 75 years old with acute or convalescent COVID-19. The sequenced material came from peripheral blood. For the CDR3, the DNA is TGCGCCAGCAGCTCTGGACTAGCGGGATACTCCTACGAGCAGTACTTC. Translation: CASSSGLAGYSYEQYF.